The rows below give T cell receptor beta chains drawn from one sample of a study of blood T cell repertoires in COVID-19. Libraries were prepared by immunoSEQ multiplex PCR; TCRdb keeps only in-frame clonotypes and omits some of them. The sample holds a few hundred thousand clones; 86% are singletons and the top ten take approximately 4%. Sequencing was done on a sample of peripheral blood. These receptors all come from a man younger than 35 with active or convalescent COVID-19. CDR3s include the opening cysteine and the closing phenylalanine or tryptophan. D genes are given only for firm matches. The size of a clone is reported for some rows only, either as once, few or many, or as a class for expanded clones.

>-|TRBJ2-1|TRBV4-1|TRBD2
CASSQVSSGALYNEQFF
TGCGCCAGCAGCCAAGTTTCTAGCGGGGCGCTCTACAATGAGCAGTTCTTC
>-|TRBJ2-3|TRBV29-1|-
CSVGRTDTQYF
TGCAGCGTGGGGAGGACAGATACGCAGTATTTT
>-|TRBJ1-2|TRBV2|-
CASSDLREANYGYTF
TGTGCCAGCAGTGACCTCCGGGAAGCTAACTATGGCTACACCTTC
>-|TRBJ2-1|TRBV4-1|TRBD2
CASSQHALLAGVLSYNEQFF
TGCGCCAGCAGCCAACACGCACTCCTAGCGGGGGTTTTGTCCTACAATGAGCAGTTCTTC
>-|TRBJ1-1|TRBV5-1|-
CASSLTREGEAFF
TGCGCCAGCAGCTTGACAAGAGAGGGTGAAGCTTTCTTT
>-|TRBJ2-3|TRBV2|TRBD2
CASSLMAGGGSDTQYF
TGTGCCAGCAGTTTGATGGCGGGGGGAGGGTCAGATACGCAGTATTTT
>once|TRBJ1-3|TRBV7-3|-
CASSLTLGPGSGNTIYF
TGTGCCAGCAGCTTAACGTTGGGGCCAGGCTCTGGAAACACCATATATTTT
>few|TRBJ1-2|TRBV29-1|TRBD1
CSVNTGGLGYTF
TGCAGCGTCAATACAGGGGGCCTTGGCTACACCTTC
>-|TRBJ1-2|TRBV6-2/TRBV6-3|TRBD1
CASSPPGQFQINALHFYGYTF
TGTGCCAGCAGTCCACCGGGACAGTTCCAGATCAACGCCCTCCATTTCTATGGCTACACCTTC
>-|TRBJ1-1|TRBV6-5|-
CASRQGMNTEAFF
TGTGCCAGCAGACAGGGAATGAACACTGAAGCTTTCTTT
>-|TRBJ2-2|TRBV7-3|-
CASSAGGELFF
TGTGCCAGCAGCGCGGGCGGGGAGCTGTTTTTT
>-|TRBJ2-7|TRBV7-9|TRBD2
CASSAPSGGTSYEQYF
TGTGCCAGCAGCGCCCCTAGCGGGGGGACGTCCTACGAGCAGTACTTC
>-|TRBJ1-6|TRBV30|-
CAGRTADSPLHF
TGTGCCGGCCGGACAGCCGATTCACCCCTCCACTTT
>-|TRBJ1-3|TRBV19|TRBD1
CASRDRTTGNTIYF
TGTGCCAGTAGGGACAGGACCACTGGAAACACCATATATTTT
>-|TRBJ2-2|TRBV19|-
CASSIRRSGRTGELFF
TGTGCCAGTAGTATTCGCAGGTCGGGGAGGACCGGGGAGCTGTTTTTT